The source of this T cell receptor (beta chain) is a study of T cell responses to AZD1222 COVID-19 vaccine. Remarks on this clone: The antigen is not known.

V lost 0 bases and J 8 bases, leaving 13 bases between the germline ends. This CDR3 is 14 amino acids long. Germline V gives CDR1 SEHNR, CDR2 FQNEAQ (reference sequence). Sequencing used immunoSEQ multiplex PCR; TCRdb keeps in-frame clones, though not all of them. The profile covers approximately 120,000 clones, with approximately 91% appearing a single time and under 35% taken by the ten largest. Notes on the study in general: No day 14 peak samples; only post-peak repertoires were characterized. Just a handful of people given AZD1222 tested seropositive at baseline.

The source of this sequence is an adult in good health. The sample in question was peripheral blood, obtained on day 0 of AZD1222 vaccination. The chain recombines TRBV7-9 with TRBJ1-2, with D perhaps TRBD1 (6 bases). CDR3: CASSLASGERGYTF. The DNA of the CDR3 is TGTGCCAGCAGCTTAGCTTCAGGGGAGCGGGGCTACACCTTC.